This is a list of T cell receptor beta chains from one sample in a study of T cell responses to AZD1222 COVID-19 vaccine. Clones were sequenced by immunoSEQ multiplex PCR, and TCRdb holds only the in-frame ones, with some missing. The sample has roughly 140,000 clones, around nine tenths seen once; the top ten hold approximately 5%. The source material was peripheral blood, sampled on day 0 of AZD1222 vaccination. The receptors were gathered from an adult in good health. Both conserved end residues are part of each CDR3. A D gene is named only where the DNA matches it firmly. Some rows have no size entry. The others give once, few or many, or a class for an expanded clone.

v_call,j_call,d_call,clone_size,cdr3_nt,cdr3_aa
TRBV28,TRBJ1-4,-,-,TGTGCCAGCGGATCTACAGACGATCTCGGTGGAAAACTGTTTTTT,CASGSTDDLGGKLFF
TRBV6-2/TRBV6-3,TRBJ2-7,TRBD1,-,TGTGCCAGCAGTCCCAGGGGACAGACCTACGAGCAGTACTTC,CASSPRGQTYEQYF
TRBV19,TRBJ2-1,TRBD2,-,TGTGCCAGTCTCTCGGACCAAGCGGGGCAGAGCGTTTTCTTC,CASLSDQAGQSVFF
TRBV19,TRBJ1-6,-,-,TGTGCCAGTAGCTCCGGCCTGAGCTCCTATAATTCACCCCTCCACTTT,CASSSGLSSYNSPLHF
TRBV3-1/TRBV3-2,TRBJ1-2,-,-,TGTGCCAGCAGCCAGGGCCGGGAGACTGGCTACACCTTC,CASSQGRETGYTF
TRBV7-9,TRBJ2-7,-,once,TGTGCCAGCAGCTTAGGGGCTTCCTACGAGCAGTACTTC,CASSLGASYEQYF
TRBV28,TRBJ2-7,TRBD1,-,TGTGCCAGCAGTTCAAACAGGGGGCTGACCTACGAGCAGTACTTC,CASSSNRGLTYEQYF
TRBV19,TRBJ1-2,TRBD1,-,TGTGCCAGTAGAAATCCTGGAACAGGGGGCGACTATGGCTACACCTTC,CASRNPGTGGDYGYTF
TRBV7-2,TRBJ1-5,-,-,TGTGCCAGCAGCTTCCAGGGAGATCAGCCCCAGCATTTT,CASSFQGDQPQHF
TRBV28,TRBJ1-2,TRBD1,-,TGTGCCAGCTTCAGGGGGACCAACTATGGCTACACCTTC,CASFRGTNYGYTF
TRBV30,TRBJ2-7,-,-,TGTGCCCTACTCTCCCGGGACAGCGGGTGGGGGCAGTACTTC,CALLSRDSGWGQYF
TRBV2,TRBJ2-5,-,-,TGTGCCAGCAGTCCTACAGGGATCCAACAGGGGACCCAGTACTTC,CASSPTGIQQGTQYF
TRBV12-3/TRBV12-4,TRBJ2-1,-,-,TGTGCCAGCAAACCCGGAACTTACAATGAGCAGTTCTTC,CASKPGTYNEQFF
TRBV19,TRBJ2-1,TRBD2,-,TGTGCCAGTAGATCACTAGCGCTTAGCTCCTACAATGAGCAGTTCTTC,CASRSLALSSYNEQFF
TRBV2,TRBJ2-1,TRBD2,once,TGTGCCAGCACTCCAGGGGGACTAGCGGTTTATTTTCAGTTCTTC,CASTPGGLAVYFQFF
TRBV5-6,TRBJ2-2,-,-,TGTGCCAGCAGCTGGGCGACACCCACCGGGGAGCTGTTTTTT,CASSWATPTGELFF
TRBV7-3,TRBJ2-1,TRBD2,-,TGTGCCAGCAGCTCGCCCGGGACTAGCGGGAGCCGGGAGCAGTTCTTC,CASSSPGTSGSREQFF
TRBV7-3,TRBJ2-1,TRBD2,few,TGTGCCAGCAGCTTCCAGGGACTAGCGCGGAATGAGCAGTTCTTC,CASSFQGLARNEQFF
TRBV12-3/TRBV12-4,TRBJ2-5,-,-,TGTGCCAGCAGTTTCGGAATTGGCGGGACCCAGTACTTC,CASSFGIGGTQYF
TRBV29-1,TRBJ2-5,-,once,TGCAGCGCGCGACCGAACAAGGGGACCCCTTTTCAAGAGACCCAGTACTTC,CSARPNKGTPFQETQYF
TRBV18,TRBJ2-3,-,-,TGTGCCAGCTCACAGGTGGGGGGCCGGGCAGATACGCAGTATTTT,CASSQVGGRADTQYF
TRBV19,TRBJ2-7,-,-,TGTGCCAGTAGTATATCACAGGGATCTCCCTACGAGCAGTACTTC,CASSISQGSPYEQYF
TRBV5-8,TRBJ1-4,-,-,TGTGCCAGCAGCTGGGGTCGAGGGGCTCTTAATGAAAAACTGTTTTTT,CASSWGRGALNEKLFF
TRBV5-6,TRBJ2-1,TRBD1,-,TGTGCCAGCAGCCTGGTTTCAGGACAGGGGGTTTGGTTCTTC,CASSLVSGQGVWFF
TRBV28,TRBJ1-5,-,-,TGTGCCAGCAGTTTATTAGGGAGCAATCAGCCCCAGCATTTT,CASSLLGSNQPQHF
TRBV28,TRBJ2-1,TRBD2,-,TGTGCCAGCCGAGGGACTAGCGGGAGTGGCGATGAGCAGTTCTTC,CASRGTSGSGDEQFF
TRBV6-2/TRBV6-3,TRBJ2-1,TRBD1,-,TGTGCCAGCAGTGTGAGGGACAGATTTGGGGCCTACAATGAGCAGTTCTTC,CASSVRDRFGAYNEQFF
TRBV5-8,TRBJ1-4,-,-,TGTGCCAGCAGCTTCTCAGGTGGAGAAAAACTGTTTTTT,CASSFSGGEKLFF
TRBV28,TRBJ2-1,TRBD2,-,TGTGCCAGCAGTTTAGGGAGGGCGGAGTACAATGAGCAGTTCTTC,CASSLGRAEYNEQFF
TRBV19,TRBJ2-7,TRBD1,-,TGTGCCAGCACTCCCGGACAGGCCTACGAGCAGTACTTC,CASTPGQAYEQYF
TRBV29-1,TRBJ2-5,TRBD2,-,TGCAGCGGTAGCGGGAGCCCACTCCTCCAAGAGACCCAGTACTTC,CSGSGSPLLQETQYF